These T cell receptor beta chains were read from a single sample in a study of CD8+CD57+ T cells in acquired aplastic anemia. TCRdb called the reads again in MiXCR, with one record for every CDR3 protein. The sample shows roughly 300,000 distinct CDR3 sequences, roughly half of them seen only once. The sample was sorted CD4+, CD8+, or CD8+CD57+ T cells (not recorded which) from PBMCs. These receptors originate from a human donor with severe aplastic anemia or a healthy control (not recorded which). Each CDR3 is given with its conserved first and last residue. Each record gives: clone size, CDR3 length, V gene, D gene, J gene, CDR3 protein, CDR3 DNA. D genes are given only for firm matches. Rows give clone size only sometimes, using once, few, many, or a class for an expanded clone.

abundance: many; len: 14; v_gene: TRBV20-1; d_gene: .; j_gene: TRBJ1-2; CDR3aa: CSARGDRSDYGYTF; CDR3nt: TGCAGTGCTAGAGGTGACAGGTCGGATTATGGCTACACCTTC
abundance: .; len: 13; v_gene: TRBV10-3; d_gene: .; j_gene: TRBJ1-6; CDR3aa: CAKPDNYNSPLHF; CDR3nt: TGTGCCAAGCCGGACAACTATAATTCACCCCTCCACTTT
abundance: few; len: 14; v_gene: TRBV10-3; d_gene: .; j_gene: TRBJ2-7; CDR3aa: CAIRGPSSSYEQYF; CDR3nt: TGTGCCATCAGGGGACCGAGTAGCTCCTACGAGCAGTACTTC
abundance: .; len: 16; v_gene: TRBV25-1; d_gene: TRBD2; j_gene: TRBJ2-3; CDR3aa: CASSATSGRARDTQYF; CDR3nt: TGTGCCAGCAGTGCGACTAGCGGGAGGGCAAGAGATACGCAGTATTTT
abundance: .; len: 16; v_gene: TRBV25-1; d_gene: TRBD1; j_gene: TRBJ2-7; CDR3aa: CASSAPTGVGSYEQYF; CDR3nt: TGTGCCAGCAGTGCCCCAACAGGGGTAGGCTCCTACGAGCAGTACTTC
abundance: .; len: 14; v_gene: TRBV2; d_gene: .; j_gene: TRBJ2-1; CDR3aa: CASSASWLQGFSLF; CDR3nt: TGTGCCAGCAGTGCGTCTTGGCTACAGGGTTTTTCGCTCTTC
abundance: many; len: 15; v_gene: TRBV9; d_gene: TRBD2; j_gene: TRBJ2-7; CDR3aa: CASSASGGTSYEQYF; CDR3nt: TGTGCCAGCAGCGCTAGCGGGGGGACCTCCTACGAGCAGTACTTC
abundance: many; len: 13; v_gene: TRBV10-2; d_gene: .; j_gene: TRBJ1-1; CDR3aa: CASSDRGVTEAFF; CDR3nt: TGCGCCAGCAGTGATAGGGGGGTTACTGAAGCTTTCTTT
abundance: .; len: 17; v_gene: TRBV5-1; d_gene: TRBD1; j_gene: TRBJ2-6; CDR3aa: CASSLGQGVAGANVLTF; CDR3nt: TGCGCCAGCAGCTTGGGACAGGGGGTGGCCGGGGCCAACGTCCTGACTTTC
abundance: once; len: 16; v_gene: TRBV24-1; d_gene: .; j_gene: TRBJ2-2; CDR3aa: CATSETGTRNTGELFF; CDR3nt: TGTGCCACCAGTGAAACCGGGACAAGGAACACCGGGGAGCTGTTTTTT
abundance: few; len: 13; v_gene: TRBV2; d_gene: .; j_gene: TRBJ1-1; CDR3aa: CASSVETGTEAFF; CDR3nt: TGTGCCAGCAGTGTGGAAACAGGCACTGAAGCTTTCTTT
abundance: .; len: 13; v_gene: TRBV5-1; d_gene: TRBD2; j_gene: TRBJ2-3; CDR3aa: CASRASGLDTQYF; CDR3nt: TGCGCCAGCAGGGCTAGCGGTTTAGATACGCAGTATTTT
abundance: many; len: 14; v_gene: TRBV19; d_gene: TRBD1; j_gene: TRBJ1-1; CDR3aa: CASSRQGINTEAFF; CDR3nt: TGTGCCAGTAGTCGACAGGGCATCAACACTGAAGCTTTCTTT
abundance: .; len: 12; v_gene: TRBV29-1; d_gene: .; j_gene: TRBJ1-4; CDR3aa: CSVEQGSEKLFF; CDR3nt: TGCAGCGTTGAACAGGGAAGTGAAAAACTGTTTTTT
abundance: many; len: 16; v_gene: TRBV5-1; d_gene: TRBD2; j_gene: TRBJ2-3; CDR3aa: CASSDQAGGGTDTQYF; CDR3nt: TGCGCCAGCAGCGATCAGGCGGGGGGGGGCACAGATACGCAGTATTTT
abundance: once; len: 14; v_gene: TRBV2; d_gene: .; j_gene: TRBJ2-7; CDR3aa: CARDPGRGTYEQYF; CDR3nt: TGTGCTAGAGATCCCGGCAGGGGAACCTACGAGCAGTACTTC
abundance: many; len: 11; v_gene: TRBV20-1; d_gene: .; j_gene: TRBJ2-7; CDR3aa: CSAFYLHEQYF; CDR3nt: TGCAGTGCTTTTTATCTTCACGAGCAGTACTTC
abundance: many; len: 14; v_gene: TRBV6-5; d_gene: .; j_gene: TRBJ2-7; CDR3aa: CASSPSTGSYEQYF; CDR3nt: TGTGCCAGCAGCCCCTCGACAGGTTCCTACGAGCAGTACTTC
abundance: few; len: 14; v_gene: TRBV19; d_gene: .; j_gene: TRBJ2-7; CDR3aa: CASSTDPSSYEQYF; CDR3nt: TGTGCCAGTAGCACGGACCCGAGCTCCTACGAGCAGTACTTC
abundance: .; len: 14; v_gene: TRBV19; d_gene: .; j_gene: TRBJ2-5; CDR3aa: CASSIPKRGETQYF; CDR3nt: TGTGCCAGTAGCATCCCAAAACGAGGAGAGACCCAGTACTTC
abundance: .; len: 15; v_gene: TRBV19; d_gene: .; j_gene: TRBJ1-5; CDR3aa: CASREGGLSNQPQHF; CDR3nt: TGTGCCAGTAGAGAGGGGGGCTTAAGCAATCAGCCCCAGCATTTT
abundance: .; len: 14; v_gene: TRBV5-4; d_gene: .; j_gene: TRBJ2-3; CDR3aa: CAMKDSLIADTQYF; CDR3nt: TGTGCCATGAAGGACAGTCTGATAGCAGATACGCAGTATTTT
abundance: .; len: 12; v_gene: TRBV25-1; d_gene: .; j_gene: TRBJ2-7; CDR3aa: CASSVQGYEQYF; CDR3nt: TGTGCCAGCTCCGTACAGGGCTACGAGCAGTACTTC
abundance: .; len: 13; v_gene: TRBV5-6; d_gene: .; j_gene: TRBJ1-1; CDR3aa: CASSLYLNTEAFF; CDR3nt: TGTGCCAGCAGCTTGTACCTGAACACTGAAGCTTTCTTT
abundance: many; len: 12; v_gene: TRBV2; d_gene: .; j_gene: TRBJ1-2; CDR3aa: CASSEGGYGYTF; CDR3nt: TGTGCCAGCAGTGAAGGAGGGTATGGCTACACCTTC
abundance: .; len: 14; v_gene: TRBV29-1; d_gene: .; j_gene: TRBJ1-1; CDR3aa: CSVEGGWWTAEAFF; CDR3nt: TGCAGCGTTGAAGGGGGGTGGTGGACCGCCGAAGCTTTCTTT
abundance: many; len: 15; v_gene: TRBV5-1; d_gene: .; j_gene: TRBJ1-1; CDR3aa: CASSLSPHKNTEAFF; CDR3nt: TGCGCCAGCAGCTTGTCGCCGCATAAGAACACTGAAGCTTTCTTT
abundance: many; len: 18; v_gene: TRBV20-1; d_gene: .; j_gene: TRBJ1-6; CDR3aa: CSARPASGRIHYNSPLHF; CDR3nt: TGCAGTGCTAGACCCGCCTCGGGACGCATCCACTATAATTCACCCCTCCACTTT
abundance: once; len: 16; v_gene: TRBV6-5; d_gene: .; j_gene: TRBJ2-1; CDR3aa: CASSYSKAPRVGEQFF; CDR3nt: TGTGCCAGCAGTTACTCTAAAGCTCCCCGTGTGGGTGAGCAGTTCTTC
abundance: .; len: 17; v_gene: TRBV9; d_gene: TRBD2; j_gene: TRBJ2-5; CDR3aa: CASSVGGGGAPGETQYF; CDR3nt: TGTGCCAGCAGCGTAGGGGGCGGGGGGGCCCCCGGGGAGACCCAGTACTTC
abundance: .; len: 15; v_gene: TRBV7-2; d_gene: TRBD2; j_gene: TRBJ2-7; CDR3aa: CASSLGSGRFLEQYF; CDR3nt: TGTGCCAGCAGCTTGGGTAGCGGGAGGTTTCTCGAGCAGTACTTC
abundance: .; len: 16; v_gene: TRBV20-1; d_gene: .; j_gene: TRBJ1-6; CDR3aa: CSARGAGSSYNSPLHF; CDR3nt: TGCAGTGCTAGGGGGGCAGGGAGCTCCTATAATTCACCCCTCCACTTT
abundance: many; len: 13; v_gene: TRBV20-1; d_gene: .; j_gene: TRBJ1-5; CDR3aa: CSASRAEGQPQHF; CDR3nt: TGCAGTGCTAGTCGGGCCGAGGGGCAGCCCCAGCATTTT
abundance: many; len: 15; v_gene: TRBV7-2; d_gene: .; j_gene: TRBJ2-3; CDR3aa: CASSLRENPTDTQYF; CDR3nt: TGTGCCAGCAGCCTCCGGGAAAACCCCACAGATACGCAGTATTTT
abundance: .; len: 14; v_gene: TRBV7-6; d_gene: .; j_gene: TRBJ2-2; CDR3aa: CASSPGLNTGELFF; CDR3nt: TGTGCCAGCAGCCCGGGACTTAACACCGGGGAGCTGTTTTTT
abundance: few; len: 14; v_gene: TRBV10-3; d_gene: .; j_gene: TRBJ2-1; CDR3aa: CAIMGGKSYNEQFF; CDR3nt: TGTGCCATCATGGGAGGCAAATCCTACAATGAGCAGTTCTTC
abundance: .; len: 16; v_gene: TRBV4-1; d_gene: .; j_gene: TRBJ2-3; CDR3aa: CASSQLNLVSTDTQYF; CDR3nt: TGCGCCAGCAGCCAATTAAACTTGGTCAGCACAGATACGCAGTATTTT